A single sample gave rise to the 6 T cell receptor beta chains below, sequenced in a study of blood T cells in healthy people across ages. Then a second PCR, running about 6 to 11 cycles, was carried out with a sample-barcoded 5' primer and a J-beta primer mix. TCRdb re-analysed the 5' RACE reads in MiXCR, keeping a single row per CDR3 protein. The data hold some 690,000 distinct CDR3 sequences, with about 20% observed a single time. The specimen sequenced was blood. The receptors come from a man aged 65 to 79 in good health.

For this clonotype: A much larger clone differs from this one at a single base, so this may be a read error. The chain is built from TRBV28 and TRBJ2-7, with D unclear. V shed 5 bases and J shed 3 bases, with 2 bases lying between them. Germline V gene lookup returns CDR1 MDHEN and CDR2 SYDVKM. This CDR3 region has 10 residues. CDR3: CASSHYEQYF. CDR3 sequence (DNA): TGTGCCAGCAGTCACTACGAGCAGTACTTC.

Only a few counts were recorded for this clonotype. The chain carries TRBV3-1 and TRBJ1-2; D remains ambiguous. The CDR3 is made up of 17 amino acids. V lost 0 bases to trimming and J lost 0 bases, with 14 bases between them. The V gene's germline CDR1 is LGHDT and CDR2 YNNKEL (reference sequence). This CDR3 reads CASSQDLGTLANYGYTF. In nucleotides, the CDR3 is TGTGCCAGCAGCCAAGATTTAGGTACTTTAGCTAACTATGGCTACACCTTC.

The V call is TRBV20-1, the J call TRBJ2-2; D is perhaps TRBD2 (5 bases). Trimming left V 3 bases short and J 4 bases short, with 9 bases between. CDR3 length: 13 residues. Per the germline V gene, CDR1 is DFQATT and CDR2 is SNEGSKA (reference sequence). Here the CDR3 reads CSARSGSTGELFF. The CDR3 nucleotides are TGCAGTGCTAGGTCTGGGAGCACCGGGGAGCTGTTTTTT.

J is TRBJ2-1 and V is TRBV5-1, with D uncertain. The J call is uncertain, as TRBJ2-7 better fits the DNA end. The CDR3 contains 14 residues. Germline V lookup: CDR1 SGHRS, CDR2 YFSETQ. The CDR3 bases are TGCGCCAGCAGCGAAGGAGCTGGTACCTACGAGCAGTACGTC. This codes for CASSEGAGTYEQYV.

This clonotype has more than one count but fewer than ten. This rearrangement joins TRBV5-1 to TRBJ2-2; D might be TRBD2 (7 bases). From germline, CDR1 is SGHRS and CDR2 YFSETQ. CDR3 size: 17 residues. The V gene lost 1 base and the J gene lost 4 bases, with 17 bases spanning the gap. CDR3 DNA sequence: TGCGCCAGCAGCTTGATTCCGGGGGGCGCAGGCACCGGGGAGCTGTTTTTT. Amino acid sequence: CASSLIPGGAGTGELFF.

The chain links TRBV6-5 to TRBJ1-1; 7 bases fit TRBD1. The length of the CDR3 is 15 residues. With 2 bases clipped from V and 1 base from J, the junction kept 4 bases outside the gene matches. Germline V CDR1 and CDR2: MNHEY, SVGAGI. The CDR3 protein is CASSYNGQANTEAFF. CDR3 coding DNA: TGTGCCAGCAGTTACAATGGACAGGCGAACACTGAAGCTTTCTTT.